This record concerns one T cell receptor (beta chain) sequence. Other DNA sequences from this sample encode an identical CDR3 as well. V was shortened by 5 bases and J by 4 bases, with 9 bases between the two germline ends. This CDR3 has 13 residues. The germline V gene has CDR1 MNHEY and CDR2 SMNVEV (reference sequence). The data originate from a study of shared clonotypes between healthy human individuals. Profiling relied on immunoSEQ multiplex PCR, and the TCRdb table lists in-frame clones only, not all of them. The sample lists hundreds of thousands of clones, about 91% occurring once. CD45RO-negative cells were positively selected for CCR7, leaving out terminally differentiated effector memory CD45RA+ cells.

The sequencing sample was made of naive CD8+ T cells sorted from blood. The chain employs TRBV27 and TRBJ2-1, with D unresolved. The sequence came from a man aged 30 to 39 in good health. CDR3 amino acids: CASSPRAYNEQFF. As DNA, the CDR3 is TGTGCCAGCAGTCCCCGGGCATACAATGAGCAGTTCTTC.